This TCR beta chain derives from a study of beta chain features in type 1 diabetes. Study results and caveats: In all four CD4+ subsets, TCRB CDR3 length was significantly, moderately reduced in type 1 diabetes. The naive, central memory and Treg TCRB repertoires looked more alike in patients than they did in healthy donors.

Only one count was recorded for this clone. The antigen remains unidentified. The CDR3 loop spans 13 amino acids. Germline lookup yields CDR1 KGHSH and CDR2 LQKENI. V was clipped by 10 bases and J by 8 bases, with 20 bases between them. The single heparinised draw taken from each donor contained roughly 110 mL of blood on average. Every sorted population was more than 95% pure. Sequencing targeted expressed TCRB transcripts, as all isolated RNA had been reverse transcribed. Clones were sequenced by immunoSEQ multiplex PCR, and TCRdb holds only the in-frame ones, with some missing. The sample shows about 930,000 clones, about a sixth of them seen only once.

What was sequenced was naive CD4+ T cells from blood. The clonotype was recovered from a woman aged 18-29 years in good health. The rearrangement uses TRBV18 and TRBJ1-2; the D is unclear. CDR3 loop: CATSATTSEGYTF. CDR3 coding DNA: TGTGCCACCTCGGCTACAACATCAGAGGGCTACACCTTC.